This TCR beta chain was identified in a study of blood T cells in healthy people across ages. Isolated per sample were at least 7 million PBMCs. A second PCR of about 7 to 12 cycles used a sample-barcoded 5' primer and a J-beta primer mix. TCRdb recomputed calls from the 5' RACE reads with MiXCR, one row per CDR3 protein. The sample gives some 750,000 distinct CDR3 sequences, 22% of which show up once; approximately 20% is in the top ten. The sample comprised blood. The sequence was obtained from an older man in good health.

Here the CDR3 reads CSARADVSWTGELFF. The DNA for the CDR3 is TGCAGTGCTAGGGCGGACGTCAGTTGGACCGGGGAGCTGTTTTTT. The gene calls are TRBV20-1 and TRBJ2-2; D gene uncertain. CDR1 and CDR2 from the germline V gene are DFQATT and SNEGSKA (reference sequence). The CDR3 totals 15 residues. V was trimmed by 3 bases and J by 5 bases, leaving 16 bases between them.